This T cell receptor (beta chain) was sequenced in a study of blood T cell repertoires in COVID-19. Study-wide background: The samples span acute and convalescent COVID-19 from the United States, Italy and Spain. PBMCs, B-cell-depleted T cells, or T cells provided the cDNA or gDNA that made up the material.

Germline V gene sequence: CDR1 SGDLS, CDR2 YYNGEE. The ends were cut back, 0 bases at V and 4 bases at J, with 5 bases in the middle. This CDR3 has 14 residues. In the original analysis: From reference gene primer amplification, estimates of nucleated cell counts were derived. Profiling relied on immunoSEQ multiplex PCR, and the TCRdb table lists in-frame clones only, not all of them. From that table come the V and J calls and clone size; the DNA was used to work out D and trimming. Among approximately 170,000 clones, around 80% were seen once, and the ten largest hold around 20%. The sample was peripheral blood. This receptor was obtained from a woman over 75 with acute or convalescent COVID-19. The gene calls are TRBV9 and TRBJ1-6; D is undetermined. The CDR3 here is CASSVATYNSPLHF. The CDR3 DNA reads as TGTGCCAGCAGCGTAGCCACATATAATTCACCCCTCCACTTT.